The 2 T cell receptor beta chains given below trace back to one sample, sequenced in a study of cytomegalovirus exposure and HLA in healthy donors (dated by TCRdb to the late 2010s). Library preparation was by the immunoSEQ multiplex PCR assay. For the multiplex PCR, a mixture combining 60 forward primers for TCR Vbeta segments and 13 reverse primers for TCR Jbeta segments was used. Drawn from immuneACCESS, this table holds only the in-frame rearrangements with V and J called that TCRdb kept. Clones are partly lost; checked studies trace under half to an unresolved V gene and leave the rest unexplained. The sample data list fewer than 200,000 clones, and about 79% of these were observed just once. The ten largest clones add up to about 0.8% of the sample. Sequenced material: PBMCs. These receptors were obtained from a female donor in good health and CMV-seronegative.

The gene calls are TRBV28 and TRBJ2-3; 7 nucleotides align to TRBD2. This CDR3 region has 13 residues. J lost 6 bases, V lost 10 bases, and 10 bases had no gene match. Per germline, CDR1 MDHEN and CDR2 SYDVKM. CDR3 DNA: TGTGCCATCCTTCGTAGCGGGCTTGATACGCAGTATTTT. Its translation: CAILRSGLDTQYF.

The count of this clone is one. The V call is TRBV20-1, the J call TRBJ2-7; 10 nucleotides align to TRBD1. Trimming removed 7 bases from V and 5 bases from J; junction bases left unmatched: 2. Germline assignment: CDR1 DFQATT and CDR2 SNEGSKA (reference sequence). The CDR3 is 11 amino acids. This CDR3 reads CSGDRGDEQYF. CDR3 sequence (DNA): TGCAGTGGGGACAGGGGAGACGAGCAGTACTTC.